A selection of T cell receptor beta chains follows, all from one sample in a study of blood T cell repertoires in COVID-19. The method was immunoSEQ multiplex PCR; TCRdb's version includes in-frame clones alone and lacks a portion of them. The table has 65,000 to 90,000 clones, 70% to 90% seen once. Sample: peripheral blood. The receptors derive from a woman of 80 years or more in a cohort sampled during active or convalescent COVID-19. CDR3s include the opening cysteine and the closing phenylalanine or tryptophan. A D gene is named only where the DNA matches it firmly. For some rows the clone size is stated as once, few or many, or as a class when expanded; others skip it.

DNA: TGCGCCAGCACCAACTTGGATGGACATAGCGGGAGGAACACAGATACGCAGTATTTT
CDR3: CASTNLDGHSGRNTDTQYF
size: once
D: TRBD2
V: TRBV5-1
J: TRBJ2-3

DNA: TGTGCCAGCAGCTTGTGGACTAGAGGTGCTGAGCAGTTCTTC
CDR3: CASSLWTRGAEQFF
size: once
D: TRBD2
V: TRBV5-6
J: TRBJ2-1

DNA: TGTGCCAGCACGGAGGGGGCGAGTACTGAAGCTTTCTTT
CDR3: CASTEGASTEAFF
size: once
D: TRBD1
V: TRBV2
J: TRBJ1-1

DNA: TGTGCCAGCAGCTTGACACTGACTAGTTATGAGCAGTTCTTC
CDR3: CASSLTLTSYEQFF
size: NA
D: NA
V: TRBV7-8
J: TRBJ2-1

DNA: TGCGCCAGCAGCGTCGACAGTGGAAACACCATATATTTT
CDR3: CASSVDSGNTIYF
size: NA
D: NA
V: TRBV5-1
J: TRBJ1-3

DNA: TGCAGTGCTAGGTCAGGCTATGGCTACACCTTC
CDR3: CSARSGYGYTF
size: NA
D: NA
V: TRBV20-1
J: TRBJ1-2

DNA: TGTGCCAGCTCCCCTAGCGAGAACACAGATACGCAGTATTTT
CDR3: CASSPSENTDTQYF
size: NA
D: NA
V: TRBV18
J: TRBJ2-3

DNA: TGCAGCGTTGAGGCAGGGAAAAACATTCAGTACTTC
CDR3: CSVEAGKNIQYF
size: NA
D: NA
V: TRBV29-1
J: TRBJ2-4

DNA: TGTGCCAGCAGCCTAAACACCGGGGAGCTGTTTTTT
CDR3: CASSLNTGELFF
size: once
D: NA
V: TRBV9
J: TRBJ2-2

DNA: TGTGCTAGTGGTTTGGGAGAGGTCACTGAAGCTTTCTTT
CDR3: CASGLGEVTEAFF
size: NA
D: NA
V: TRBV12-5
J: TRBJ1-1

DNA: TGTGCCAGCAGTTCTCGACGACTAGCGGGAGCCTCCTACGAGCAGTACTTC
CDR3: CASSSRRLAGASYEQYF
size: NA
D: TRBD2
V: TRBV28
J: TRBJ2-7

DNA: TGCAGTGCTAGTAGGTCTGGGCAGGGTGCTGGAAACACCATATATTTT
CDR3: CSASRSGQGAGNTIYF
size: NA
D: NA
V: TRBV20-1
J: TRBJ1-3

DNA: TGTGCCAGCAGTTTAGTTACAGGGGGCAGGCAGCCCCAGCATTTT
CDR3: CASSLVTGGRQPQHF
size: NA
D: TRBD1
V: TRBV28
J: TRBJ1-5

DNA: TGCGCCAGCAGCTCCGGACACCTTTCTAACTATGGCTACACCTTC
CDR3: CASSSGHLSNYGYTF
size: NA
D: NA
V: TRBV5-1
J: TRBJ1-2

DNA: TGTGCCAGCAGCGGCCGCACAGGGGTTAGAGGCACCGGGGAGCTGTTTTTT
CDR3: CASSGRTGVRGTGELFF
size: NA
D: TRBD1
V: TRBV11-2
J: TRBJ2-2